The T cell receptor beta chain under discussion was sequenced for a study of glioma-infiltrating T cells after dendritic cell vaccination. Up to about 2 ug genomic DNA was used for TCRB CDR3 amplification. Clones were sequenced by immunoSEQ multiplex PCR, and TCRdb holds only the in-frame ones, with some missing. The table includes 65,000 or so clones, roughly 86% detected once. Losses at the gene ends were 0 bases for V and 1 base for J; bases not matched to a gene: 2. The CDR3 loop spans 15 amino acids. Germline V gives CDR1 SGHNT, CDR2 YENEEA. Indicated time point: after dendritic cell vaccination, including at tumor progression/relapse. Patients had residual fresh-frozen tumor tissue and more than two years of survival data.

The sequencing here drew on blood, taken after dendritic cell vaccination. The chain recombines TRBV11-3 with TRBJ2-7; TRBD2 matches 8 bases. The source is a human donor with glioblastoma. The CDR3 DNA is TGTGCCAGCAGCTTAGAACCGGGGGGGTCCTACGAGCAGTACTTC. This codes for CASSLEPGGSYEQYF. Looking up the rest from reference TRBV11-3 and TRBJ2-7 gives the full variable domain: EAGVVQSPRYKIIEKKQPVAFWCNPISGHNTLYWYLQNLGQGPELLIRYENEEAVDDSQLPKDRFSAERLKGVDSTLKIQPAELGDSAVYLCASSLEPGGSYEQYFGPGTRLTVT.